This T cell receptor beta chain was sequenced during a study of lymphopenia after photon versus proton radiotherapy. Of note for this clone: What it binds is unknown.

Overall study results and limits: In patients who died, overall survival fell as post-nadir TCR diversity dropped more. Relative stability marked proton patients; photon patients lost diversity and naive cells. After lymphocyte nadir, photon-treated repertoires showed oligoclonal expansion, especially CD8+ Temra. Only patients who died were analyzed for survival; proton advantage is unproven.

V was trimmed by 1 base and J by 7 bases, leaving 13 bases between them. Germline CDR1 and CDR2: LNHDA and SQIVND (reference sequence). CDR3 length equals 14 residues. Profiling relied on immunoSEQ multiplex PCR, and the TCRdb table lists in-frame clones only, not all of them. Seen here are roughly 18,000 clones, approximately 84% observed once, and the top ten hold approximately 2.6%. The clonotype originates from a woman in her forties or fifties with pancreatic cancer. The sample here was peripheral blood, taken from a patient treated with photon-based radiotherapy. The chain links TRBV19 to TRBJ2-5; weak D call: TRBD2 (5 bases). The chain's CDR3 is CASSIAGGPGTQYF. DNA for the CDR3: TGTGCCAGTAGTATAGCCGGAGGCCCGGGGACCCAGTACTTC.